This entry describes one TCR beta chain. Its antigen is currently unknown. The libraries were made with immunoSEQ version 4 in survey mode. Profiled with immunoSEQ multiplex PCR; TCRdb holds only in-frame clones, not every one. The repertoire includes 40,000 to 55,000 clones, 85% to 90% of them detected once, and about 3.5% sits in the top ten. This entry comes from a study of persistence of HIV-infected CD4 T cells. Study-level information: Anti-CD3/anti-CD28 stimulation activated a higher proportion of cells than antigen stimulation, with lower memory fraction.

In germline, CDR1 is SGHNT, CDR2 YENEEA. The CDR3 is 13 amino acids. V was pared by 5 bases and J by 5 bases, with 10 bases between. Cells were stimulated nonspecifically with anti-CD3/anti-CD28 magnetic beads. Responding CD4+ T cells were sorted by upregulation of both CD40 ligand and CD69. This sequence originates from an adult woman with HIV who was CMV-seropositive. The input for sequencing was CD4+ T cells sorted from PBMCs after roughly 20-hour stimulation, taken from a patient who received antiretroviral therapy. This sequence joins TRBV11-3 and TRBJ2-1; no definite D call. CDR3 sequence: CASSPGLNNEQFF. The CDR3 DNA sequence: TGTGCCAGCAGCCCCGGGCTGAACAATGAGCAGTTCTTC.